This TCR beta chain stems from a study of blood T cell repertoires in COVID-19. Whole-study context: Specimens from acute and convalescent COVID-19 originated in the United States, Italy and Spain.

Under the authors' procedure: Estimation of nucleated cell counts was performed using reference gene primer amplification. Produced via immunoSEQ multiplex PCR; TCRdb's table is partial and in-frame only. V and J calls and clone size come straight from that table; D and trimming were deduced from the DNA. In the table there are about 310,000 clones, roughly 86% of which are singletons. CDR3 length: 16 residues. Germline V gene sequence: CDR1 GTSNPN, CDR2 SVGIG (reference sequence). With V trimmed by 5 bases and J by 0 bases, 7 bases remained unmatched. Sequencing was performed on peripheral blood. The chain carries TRBV30 and TRBJ1-3; 10 bases are shared with TRBD1. This TCR came from a woman aged 45-65 years who had recovered from COVID-19. CDR3 amino acids: CAWDRDRGYSGNTIYF. For the CDR3, the DNA is TGTGCCTGGGACCGGGACAGGGGTTACTCTGGAAACACCATATATTTT.